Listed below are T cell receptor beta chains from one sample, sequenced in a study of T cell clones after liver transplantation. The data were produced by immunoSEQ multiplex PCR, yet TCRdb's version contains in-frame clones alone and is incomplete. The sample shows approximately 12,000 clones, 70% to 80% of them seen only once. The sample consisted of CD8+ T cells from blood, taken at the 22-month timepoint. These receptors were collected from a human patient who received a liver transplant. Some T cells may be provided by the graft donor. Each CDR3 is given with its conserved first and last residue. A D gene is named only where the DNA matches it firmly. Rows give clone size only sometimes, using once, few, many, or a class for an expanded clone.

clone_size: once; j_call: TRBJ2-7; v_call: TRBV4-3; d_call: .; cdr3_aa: CASSQGSRTYEQYF; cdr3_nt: TGCGCCAGCAGCCAAGGGTCAAGGACCTACGAGCAGTACTTC
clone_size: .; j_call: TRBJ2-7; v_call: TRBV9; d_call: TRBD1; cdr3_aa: CASSPQDRDYEQYF; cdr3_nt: TGTGCCAGCAGCCCCCAAGACAGGGACTACGAGCAGTACTTC
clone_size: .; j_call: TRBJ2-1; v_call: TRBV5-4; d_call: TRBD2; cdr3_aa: CASSTGLAGYRSYNEQFF; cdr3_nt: TGTGCCAGCAGCACGGGACTAGCGGGATATAGATCCTACAATGAGCAGTTCTTC
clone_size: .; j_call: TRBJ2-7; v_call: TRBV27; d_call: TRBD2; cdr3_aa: CASSLQRGAYEQYF; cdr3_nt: TGTGCCAGCAGTTTGCAGCGGGGGGCCTACGAGCAGTACTTC
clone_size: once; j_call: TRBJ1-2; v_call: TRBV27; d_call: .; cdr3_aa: CASSPIGQQFNYGYTF; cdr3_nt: TGTGCCAGCAGTCCAATCGGACAGCAATTCAACTATGGCTACACCTTC
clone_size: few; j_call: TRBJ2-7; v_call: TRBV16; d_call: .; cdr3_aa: CASAAGASYEQYF; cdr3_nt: TGTGCCAGTGCCGCAGGGGCCTCCTACGAGCAGTACTTC
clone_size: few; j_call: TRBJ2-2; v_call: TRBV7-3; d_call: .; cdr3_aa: CASSNLNTGELFF; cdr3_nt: TGTGCCAGCAGCAACCTTAACACCGGGGAGCTGTTTTTT
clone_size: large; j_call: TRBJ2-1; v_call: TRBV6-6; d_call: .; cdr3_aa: CASSSGEQFF; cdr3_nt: TGTGCCAGCAGTTCTGGGGAGCAGTTCTTC
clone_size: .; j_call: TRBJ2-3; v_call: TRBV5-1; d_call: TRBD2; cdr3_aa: CASSLELAGTDTQYF; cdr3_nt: TGCGCCAGCAGCTTGGAGCTAGCGGGCACAGATACGCAGTATTTT
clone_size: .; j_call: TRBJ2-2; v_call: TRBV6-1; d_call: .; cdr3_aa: CASRRGPTYGELFF; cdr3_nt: TGTGCCAGCAGGAGGGGCCCGACCTACGGGGAGCTGTTTTTT
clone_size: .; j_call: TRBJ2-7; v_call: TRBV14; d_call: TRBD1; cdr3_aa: CASSWGQGPRYEQYF; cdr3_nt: TGTGCCAGCAGTTGGGGACAGGGTCCAAGATACGAGCAGTACTTC
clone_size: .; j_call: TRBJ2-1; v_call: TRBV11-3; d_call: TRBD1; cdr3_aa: CASSIRQGGGNEQFF; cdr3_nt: TGTGCCAGCAGCATAAGACAGGGCGGAGGCAATGAGCAGTTCTTC
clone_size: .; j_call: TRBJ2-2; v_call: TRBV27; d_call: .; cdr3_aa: CASSLSFSPGELFF; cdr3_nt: TGTGCCAGCAGTTTATCTTTCTCCCCCGGGGAGCTGTTTTTT
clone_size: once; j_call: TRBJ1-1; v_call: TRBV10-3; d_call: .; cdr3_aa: CAISELTTGETGTEAFF; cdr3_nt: TGTGCCATCAGTGAGTTAACGACAGGAGAGACGGGCACTGAAGCTTTCTTT
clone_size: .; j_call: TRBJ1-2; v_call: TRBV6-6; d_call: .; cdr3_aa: CASSQVGDYGYTF; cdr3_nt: TGTGCCAGCAGTCAGGTTGGGGACTATGGCTACACCTTC
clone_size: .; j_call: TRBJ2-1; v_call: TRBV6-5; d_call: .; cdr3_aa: CASSYWAGRTNEQFF; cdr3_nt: TGTGCCAGCAGTTACTGGGCAGGGAGGACCAATGAGCAGTTCTTC
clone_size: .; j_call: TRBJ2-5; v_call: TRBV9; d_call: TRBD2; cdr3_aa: CASGSGGDQETQYF; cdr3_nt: TGTGCCAGCGGGAGCGGGGGGGACCAAGAGACCCAGTACTTC
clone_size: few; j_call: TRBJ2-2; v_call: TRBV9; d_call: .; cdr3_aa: CASSGLGGVPGELFF; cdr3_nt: TGTGCCAGCAGCGGACTAGGAGGAGTACCCGGGGAGCTGTTTTTT
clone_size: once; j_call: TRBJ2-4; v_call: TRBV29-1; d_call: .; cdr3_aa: CSVDSGGIQYF; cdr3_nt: TGCAGCGTTGACAGTGGGGGCATTCAGTACTTC
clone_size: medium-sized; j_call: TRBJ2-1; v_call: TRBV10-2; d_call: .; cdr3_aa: CASSGSYNEQFF; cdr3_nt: TGCGCCAGCAGTGGATCCTACAATGAGCAGTTCTTC
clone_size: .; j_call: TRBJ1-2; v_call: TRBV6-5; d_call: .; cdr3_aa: CASSWYPGGYGYTF; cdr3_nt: TGTGCCAGCAGTTGGTACCCCGGCGGGTATGGCTACACCTTC
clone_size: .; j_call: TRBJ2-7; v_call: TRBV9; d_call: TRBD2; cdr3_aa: CASSSDSGSLTYEQYF; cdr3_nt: TGTGCCAGCAGCAGTGATAGCGGGAGTCTGACCTACGAGCAGTACTTC
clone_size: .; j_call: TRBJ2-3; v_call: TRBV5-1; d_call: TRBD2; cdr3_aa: CASSPAAGADTQYF; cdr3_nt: TGCGCCAGCAGCCCTGCAGCGGGGGCAGATACGCAGTATTTT
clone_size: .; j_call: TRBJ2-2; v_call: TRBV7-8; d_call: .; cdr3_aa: CASKNGRTGELFF; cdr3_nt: TGTGCCAGCAAGAATGGGCGGACCGGGGAGCTGTTTTTT
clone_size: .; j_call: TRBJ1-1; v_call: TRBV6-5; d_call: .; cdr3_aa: CASSYPVGNNTEAFF; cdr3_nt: TGTGCCAGCAGTTACCCCGTCGGGAATAACACTGAAGCTTTCTTT
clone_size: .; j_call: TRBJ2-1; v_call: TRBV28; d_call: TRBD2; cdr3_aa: CASISGSLDEQFF; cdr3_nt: TGTGCCAGCATTAGCGGGAGTCTGGATGAGCAGTTCTTC
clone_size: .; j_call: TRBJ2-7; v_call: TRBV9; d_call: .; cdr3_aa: CASSVGWGGRDHEQYF; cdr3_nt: TGTGCCAGCAGCGTAGGCTGGGGGGGCAGGGACCACGAGCAGTACTTC
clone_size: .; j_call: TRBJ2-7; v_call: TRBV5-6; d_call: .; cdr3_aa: CASSYTDASYEQYF; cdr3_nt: TGTGCCAGCAGCTATACCGACGCATCCTACGAGCAGTACTTC
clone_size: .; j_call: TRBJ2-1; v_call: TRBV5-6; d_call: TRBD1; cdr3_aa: CASSQAGQGMNEQFF; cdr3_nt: TGTGCCAGCAGCCAGGCGGGACAGGGAATGAATGAGCAGTTCTTC
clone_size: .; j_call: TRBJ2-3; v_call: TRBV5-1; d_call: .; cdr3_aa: CASRTYLEGPSADTQYF; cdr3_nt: TGCGCCAGCAGAACGTATCTGGAGGGCCCATCCGCAGATACGCAGTATTTT
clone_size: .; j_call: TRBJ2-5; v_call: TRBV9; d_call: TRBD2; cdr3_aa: CASSAFSGGALKETQYF; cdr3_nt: TGTGCCAGCAGTGCGTTTAGCGGGGGGGCATTGAAAGAGACCCAGTACTTC
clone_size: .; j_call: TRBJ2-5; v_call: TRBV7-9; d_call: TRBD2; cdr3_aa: CASSPLGGGLGETQYF; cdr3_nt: TGTGCCAGCAGCCCCCTCGGCGGGGGACTTGGAGAGACCCAGTACTTC
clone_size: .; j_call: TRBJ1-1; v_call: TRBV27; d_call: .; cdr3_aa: CASSLSSGGTEAFF; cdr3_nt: TGTGCCAGCAGTTTATCTTCCGGGGGCACTGAAGCTTTCTTT
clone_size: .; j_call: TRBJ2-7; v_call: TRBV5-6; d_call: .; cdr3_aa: CASSLGQSYEQYF; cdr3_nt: TGTGCCAGCAGCTTGGGTCAGTCCTACGAGCAGTACTTC
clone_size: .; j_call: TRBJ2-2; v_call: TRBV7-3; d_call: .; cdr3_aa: CASSGDSITGELFF; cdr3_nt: TGTGCCAGCAGCGGGGACTCAATCACCGGGGAGCTGTTTTTT